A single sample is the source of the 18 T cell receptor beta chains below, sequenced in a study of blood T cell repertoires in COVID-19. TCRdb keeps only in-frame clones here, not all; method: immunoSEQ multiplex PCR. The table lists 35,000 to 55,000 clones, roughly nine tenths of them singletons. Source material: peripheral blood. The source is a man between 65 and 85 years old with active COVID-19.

The CDR3 loop reads CASTRRQADGYTF. The CDR3 nucleotides read TGTGCCAGCACAAGAAGACAGGCCGACGGCTACACCTTC. The chain carries TRBV28 and TRBJ1-2, with D maybe TRBD1 (6 bases). This CDR3 is 13 amino acids long. Germline V gene sequence: CDR1 MDHEN, CDR2 SYDVKM. The V and J ends lost 7 bases and 8 bases respectively, with 17 bases between them.

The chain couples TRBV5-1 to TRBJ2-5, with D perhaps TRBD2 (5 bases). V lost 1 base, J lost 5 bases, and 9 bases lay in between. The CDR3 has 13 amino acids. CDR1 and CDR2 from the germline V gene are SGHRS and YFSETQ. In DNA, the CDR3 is TGCGCCAGCAGCTTGAGCGGATGGGAGACCCAGTACTTC. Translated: CASSLSGWETQYF.

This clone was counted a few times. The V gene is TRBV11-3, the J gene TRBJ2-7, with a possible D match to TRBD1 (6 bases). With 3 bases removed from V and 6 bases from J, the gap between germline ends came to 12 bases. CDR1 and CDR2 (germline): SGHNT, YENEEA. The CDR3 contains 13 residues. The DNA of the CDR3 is TGTGCCAGCAGCTTTGACCGGGACACCGAGCAGTACTTC. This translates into CASSFDRDTEQYF.

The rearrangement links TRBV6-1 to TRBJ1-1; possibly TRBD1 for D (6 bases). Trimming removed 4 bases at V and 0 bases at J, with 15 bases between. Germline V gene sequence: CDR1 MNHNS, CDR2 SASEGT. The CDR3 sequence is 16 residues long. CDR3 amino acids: CASSAPTGGMNTEAFF. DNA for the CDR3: TGTGCCAGCAGTGCACCGACAGGTGGCATGAACACTGAAGCTTTCTTT.

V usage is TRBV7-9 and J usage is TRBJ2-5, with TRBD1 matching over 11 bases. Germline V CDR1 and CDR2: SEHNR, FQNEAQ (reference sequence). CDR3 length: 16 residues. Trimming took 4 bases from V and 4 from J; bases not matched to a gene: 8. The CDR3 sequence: CASSSQTGTGGETQYF. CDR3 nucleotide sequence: TGTGCCAGCAGCTCCCAGACCGGGACAGGGGGAGAGACCCAGTACTTC.

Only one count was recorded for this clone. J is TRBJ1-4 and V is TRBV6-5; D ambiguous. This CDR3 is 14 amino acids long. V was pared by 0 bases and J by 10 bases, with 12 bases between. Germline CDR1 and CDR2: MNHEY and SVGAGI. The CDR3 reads CASSYSWPSGKLFF. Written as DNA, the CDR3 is TGTGCCAGCAGTTACTCTTGGCCATCAGGAAAACTGTTTTTT.

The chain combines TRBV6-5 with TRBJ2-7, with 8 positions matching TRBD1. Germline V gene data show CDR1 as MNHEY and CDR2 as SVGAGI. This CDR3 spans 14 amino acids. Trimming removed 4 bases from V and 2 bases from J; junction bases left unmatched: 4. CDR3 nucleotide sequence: TGTGCCAGCAGTTCGACAGGGGTAACCTACGAGCAGTACTTC. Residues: CASSSTGVTYEQYF.

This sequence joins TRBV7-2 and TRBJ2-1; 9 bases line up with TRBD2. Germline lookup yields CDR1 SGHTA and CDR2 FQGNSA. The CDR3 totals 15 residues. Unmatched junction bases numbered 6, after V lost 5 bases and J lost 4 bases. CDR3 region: CASSAQRGAYNEQFF. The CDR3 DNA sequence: TGTGCCAGCAGCGCCCAGCGGGGGGCTTACAATGAGCAGTTCTTC.

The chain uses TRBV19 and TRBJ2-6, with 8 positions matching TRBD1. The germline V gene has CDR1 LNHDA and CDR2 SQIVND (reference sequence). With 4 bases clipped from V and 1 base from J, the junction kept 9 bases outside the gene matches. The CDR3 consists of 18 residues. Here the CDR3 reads CASSTVDRVSSGANVLTF. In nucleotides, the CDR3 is TGTGCCAGTAGTACAGTGGACAGGGTTTCTTCTGGGGCCAACGTCCTGACTTTC.

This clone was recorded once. The CDR3 DNA reads TGTGCCAGCAGTTACTTCTACTCCTACGAGCAGTACTTC. Its protein product is CASSYFYSYEQYF. The chain has TRBV6-2 or TRBV6-3 and TRBJ2-7; D is uncertain. Between the trimmed V and J ends, which lost 1 base and 0 bases, there was a span of 4 bases. CDR3 length: 13 amino acids. Germline V lookup: CDR1 MNHEY, CDR2 SVGEGT.

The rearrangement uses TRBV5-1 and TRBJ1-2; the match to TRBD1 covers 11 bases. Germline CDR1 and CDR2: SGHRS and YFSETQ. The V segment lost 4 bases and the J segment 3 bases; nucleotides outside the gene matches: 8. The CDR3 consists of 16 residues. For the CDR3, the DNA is TGCGCCAGCAGCACAGGACAGGGGGCGCGGCACTATGGCTACACCTTC. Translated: CASSTGQGARHYGYTF.

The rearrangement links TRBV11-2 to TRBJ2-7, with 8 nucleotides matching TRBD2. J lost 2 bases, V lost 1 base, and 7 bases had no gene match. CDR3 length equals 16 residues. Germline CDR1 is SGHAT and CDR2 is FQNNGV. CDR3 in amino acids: CASSLGPAGAAYEQYF. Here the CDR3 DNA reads TGTGCCAGCAGCTTAGGACCAGCGGGAGCCGCCTACGAGCAGTACTTC.

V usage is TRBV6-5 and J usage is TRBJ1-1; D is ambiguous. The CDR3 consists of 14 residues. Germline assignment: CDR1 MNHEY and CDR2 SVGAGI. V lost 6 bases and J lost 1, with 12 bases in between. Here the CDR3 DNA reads TGTGCCAGCAGCCGTGACTTTCAGAACACTGAAGCTTTCTTT. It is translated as CASSRDFQNTEAFF.

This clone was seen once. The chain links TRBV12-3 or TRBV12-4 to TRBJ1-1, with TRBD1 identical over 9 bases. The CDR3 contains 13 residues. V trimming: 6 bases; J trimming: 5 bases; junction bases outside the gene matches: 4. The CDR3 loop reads CASRGQGWTEAFF. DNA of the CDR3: TGTGCCAGCAGGGGACAGGGTTGGACTGAAGCTTTCTTT.

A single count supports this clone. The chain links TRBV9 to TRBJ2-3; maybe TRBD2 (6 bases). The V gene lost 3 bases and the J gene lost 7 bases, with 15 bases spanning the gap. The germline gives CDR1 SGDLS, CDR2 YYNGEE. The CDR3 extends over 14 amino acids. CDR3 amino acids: CASSASEWGYTQYF. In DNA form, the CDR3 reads TGTGCCAGCAGCGCTAGCGAGTGGGGTTATACGCAGTATTTT. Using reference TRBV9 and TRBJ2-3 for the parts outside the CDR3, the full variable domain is DSGVTQTPKHLITATGQRVTLRCSPRSGDLSVYWYQQSLDQGLQFLIQYYNGEERAKGNILERFSAQQFPDLHSELNLSSLELGDSALYFCASSASEWGYTQYFGPGTRLTVL.

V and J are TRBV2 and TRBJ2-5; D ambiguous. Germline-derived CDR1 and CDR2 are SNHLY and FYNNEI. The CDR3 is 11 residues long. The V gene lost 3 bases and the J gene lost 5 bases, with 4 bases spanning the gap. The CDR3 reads CASSDRETQYF. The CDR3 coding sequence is TGTGCCAGCAGTGACAGGGAGACCCAGTACTTC.

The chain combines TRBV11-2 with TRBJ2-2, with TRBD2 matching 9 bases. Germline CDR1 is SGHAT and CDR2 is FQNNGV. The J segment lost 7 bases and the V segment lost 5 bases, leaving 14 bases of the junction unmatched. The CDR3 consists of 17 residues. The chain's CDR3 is CASSPRAVAGASGELFF. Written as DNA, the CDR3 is TGTGCCAGCAGCCCGCGGGCCGTAGCGGGAGCTAGCGGGGAGCTGTTTTTT.

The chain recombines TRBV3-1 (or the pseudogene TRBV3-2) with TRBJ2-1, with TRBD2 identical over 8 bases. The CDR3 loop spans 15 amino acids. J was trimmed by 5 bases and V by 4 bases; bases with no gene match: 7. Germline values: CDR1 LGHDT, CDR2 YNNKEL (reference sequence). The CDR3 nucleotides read TGTGCCAGCAGCCCAACTAGCGGTCATAACAATGAGCAGTTCTTC. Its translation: CASSPTSGHNNEQFF.